The sequence of this T cell receptor (beta chain) was determined in a study of a mutant IDH1 vaccine in newly diagnosed glioma. Study context: Beforehand, treatment had been radiotherapy, temozolomide, or both; the majority received both.

This table comes from immunoSEQ multiplex PCR, and its TCRdb copy is limited to in-frame clones, with some not included. The sample lists tens of thousands of clones; 86% were seen once. The time point here: baseline, week 1 (first vaccination visit). Treatment meaning: pre-vaccination baseline after standard-of-care therapy. Germline lookup yields CDR1 MDHEN and CDR2 SYDVKM. The CDR3 contains 15 residues. With 0 bases removed from V and 0 bases from J, the gap between germline ends came to 9 bases. The sample consisted of PBMCs, taken from a glioma patient treated with radiotherapy, temozolomide or both. This TCR was sampled from a man aged 35 to 55 with glioma. The rearrangement uses TRBV28 and TRBJ2-7, with D possibly being TRBD1 or TRBD2 (5 bases each). The CDR3 DNA follows: TGTGCCAGCAGTTTATGGGCAGGGAGCTCCTACGAGCAGTACTTC. It encodes CASSLWAGSSYEQYF.